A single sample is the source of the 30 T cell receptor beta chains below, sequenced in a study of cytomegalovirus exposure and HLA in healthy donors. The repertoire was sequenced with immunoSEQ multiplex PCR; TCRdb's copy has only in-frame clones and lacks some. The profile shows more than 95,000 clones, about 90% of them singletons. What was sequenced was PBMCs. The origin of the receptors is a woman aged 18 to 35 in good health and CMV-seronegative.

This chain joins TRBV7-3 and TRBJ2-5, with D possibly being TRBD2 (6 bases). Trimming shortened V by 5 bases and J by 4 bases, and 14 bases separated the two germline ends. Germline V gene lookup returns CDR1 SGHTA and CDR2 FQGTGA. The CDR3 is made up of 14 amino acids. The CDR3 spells CASSPLGRGETQYF. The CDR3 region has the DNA TGTGCCAGCAGCCCCCTGGGGCGGGGAGAGACCCAGTACTTC.

CDR3 residues: CASSFIPGTGGLEQYF. CDR3 DNA sequence: TGTGCCAGCAGCTTTATCCCCGGGACAGGGGGTCTCGAGCAGTACTTC. The rearrangement links TRBV11-2 to TRBJ2-7; 11 bases are a match to TRBD1. CDR3 size: 16 residues. Germline V gene sequence: CDR1 SGHAT, CDR2 FQNNGV. V shed 3 bases and J 6 bases; nucleotides not matched to a gene: 10.

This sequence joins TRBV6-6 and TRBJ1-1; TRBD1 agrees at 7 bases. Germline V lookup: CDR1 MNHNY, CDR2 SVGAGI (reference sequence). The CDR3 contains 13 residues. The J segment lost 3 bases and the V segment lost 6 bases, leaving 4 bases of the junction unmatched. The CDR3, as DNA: TGTGCCAGCAGGTCGACAGGGTACACTGAAGCTTTCTTT. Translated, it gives CASRSTGYTEAFF.

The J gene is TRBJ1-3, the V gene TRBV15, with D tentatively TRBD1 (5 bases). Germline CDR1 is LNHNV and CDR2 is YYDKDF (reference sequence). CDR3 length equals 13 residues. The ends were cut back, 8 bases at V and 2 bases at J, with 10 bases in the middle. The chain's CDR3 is CATSRGAGNTIYF. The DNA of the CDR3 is TGTGCCACCTCCCGGGGGGCTGGAAACACCATATATTTT.

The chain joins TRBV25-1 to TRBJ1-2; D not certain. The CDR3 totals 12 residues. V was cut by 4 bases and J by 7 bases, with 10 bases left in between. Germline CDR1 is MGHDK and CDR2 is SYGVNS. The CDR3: CASSGRNSGYTF. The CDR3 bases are TGTGCCAGCAGTGGCCGGAACAGTGGCTACACCTTC.

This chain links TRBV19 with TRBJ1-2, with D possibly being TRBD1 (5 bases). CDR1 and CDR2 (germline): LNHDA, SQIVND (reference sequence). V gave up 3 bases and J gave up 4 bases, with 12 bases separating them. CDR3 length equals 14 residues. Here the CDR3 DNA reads TGTGCCAGTAGTATTCCTGGGACTTTCTATGGCTACACCTTC. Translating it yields CASSIPGTFYGYTF.

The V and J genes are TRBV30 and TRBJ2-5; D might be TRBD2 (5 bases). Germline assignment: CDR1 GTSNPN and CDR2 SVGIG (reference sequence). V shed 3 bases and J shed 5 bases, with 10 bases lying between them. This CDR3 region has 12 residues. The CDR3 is CAWSGLAETQYF. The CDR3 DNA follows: TGTGCCTGGAGCGGGCTAGCTGAGACCCAGTACTTC.

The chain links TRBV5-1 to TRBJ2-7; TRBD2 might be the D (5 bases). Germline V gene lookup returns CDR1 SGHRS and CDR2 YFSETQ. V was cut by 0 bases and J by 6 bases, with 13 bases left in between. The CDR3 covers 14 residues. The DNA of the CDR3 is TGCGCCAGCAGCTTGGGTACAGACCTAGCCGAGCAGTACTTC. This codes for CASSLGTDLAEQYF.

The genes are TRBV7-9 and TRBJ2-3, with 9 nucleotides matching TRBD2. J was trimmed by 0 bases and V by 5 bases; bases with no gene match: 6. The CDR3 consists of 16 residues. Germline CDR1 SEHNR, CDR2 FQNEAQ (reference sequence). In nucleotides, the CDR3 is TGTGCCAGCAGCATTCGACTAGCGGAGAGCACAGATACGCAGTATTTT. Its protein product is CASSIRLAESTDTQYF.

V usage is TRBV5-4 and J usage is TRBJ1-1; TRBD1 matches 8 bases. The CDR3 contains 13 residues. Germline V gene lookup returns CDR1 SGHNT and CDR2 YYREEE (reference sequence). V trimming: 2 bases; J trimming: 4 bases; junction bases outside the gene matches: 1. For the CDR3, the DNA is TGTGCCAGCAGCTTTCAGGGGGCCACTGAAGCTTTCTTT. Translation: CASSFQGATEAFF.

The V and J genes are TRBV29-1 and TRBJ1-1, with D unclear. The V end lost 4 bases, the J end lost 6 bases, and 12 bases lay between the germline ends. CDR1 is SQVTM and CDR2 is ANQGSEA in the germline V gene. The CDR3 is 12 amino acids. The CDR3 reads CSVGQHIPEAFF. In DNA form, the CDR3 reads TGCAGCGTTGGACAACACATCCCTGAAGCTTTCTTT. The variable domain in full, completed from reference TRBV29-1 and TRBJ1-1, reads SAVISQKPSRDICQRGTSLTIQCQVDSQVTMMFWYRQQPGQSLTLIATANQGSEATYESGFVIDKFPISRPNLTFSTLTVSNMSPEDSSIYLCSVGQHIPEAFFGQGTRLTVV.

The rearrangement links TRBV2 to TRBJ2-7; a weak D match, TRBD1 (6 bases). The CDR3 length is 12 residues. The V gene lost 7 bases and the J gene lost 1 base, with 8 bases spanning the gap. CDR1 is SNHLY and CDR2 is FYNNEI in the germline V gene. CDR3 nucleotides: TGTGCCAGCATAGGACAGTCCTACGAGCAGTACTTC. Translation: CASIGQSYEQYF.

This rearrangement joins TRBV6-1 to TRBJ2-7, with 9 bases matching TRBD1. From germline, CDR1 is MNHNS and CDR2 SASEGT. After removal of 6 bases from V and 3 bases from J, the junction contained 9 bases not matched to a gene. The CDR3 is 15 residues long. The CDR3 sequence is CASSRDRVGFYEQYF. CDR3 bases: TGTGCCAGCAGCCGGGACAGGGTAGGGTTCTACGAGCAGTACTTC.

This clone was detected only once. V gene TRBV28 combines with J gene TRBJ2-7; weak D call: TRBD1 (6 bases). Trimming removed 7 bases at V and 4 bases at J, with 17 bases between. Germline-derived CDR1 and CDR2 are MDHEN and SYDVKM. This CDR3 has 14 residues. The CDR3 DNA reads TGTGCCAGCACCGCGGCAGGACAGTGGTACGAGCAGTACTTC. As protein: CASTAAGQWYEQYF.

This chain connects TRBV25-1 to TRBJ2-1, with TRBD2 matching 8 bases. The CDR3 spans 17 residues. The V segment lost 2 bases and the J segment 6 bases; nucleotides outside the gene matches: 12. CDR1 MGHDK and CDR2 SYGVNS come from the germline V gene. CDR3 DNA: TGTGCCAGCAGTGAACGGTTAGCCGGGAGGGTCTCCAATGAGCAGTTCTTC. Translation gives CASSERLAGRVSNEQFF.

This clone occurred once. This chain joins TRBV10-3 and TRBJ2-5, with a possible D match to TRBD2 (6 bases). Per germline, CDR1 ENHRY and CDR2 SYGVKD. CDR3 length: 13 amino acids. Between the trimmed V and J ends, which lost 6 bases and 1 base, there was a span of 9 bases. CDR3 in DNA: TGTGCCATCAGCGGGGGACTCCAAGAGACCCAGTACTTC. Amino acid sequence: CAISGGLQETQYF.

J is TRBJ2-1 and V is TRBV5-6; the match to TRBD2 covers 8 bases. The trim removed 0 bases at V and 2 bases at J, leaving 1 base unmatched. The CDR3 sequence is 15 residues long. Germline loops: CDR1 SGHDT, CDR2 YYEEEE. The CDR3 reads CASSLVGRAYNEQFF. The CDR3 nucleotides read TGTGCCAGCAGCTTGGTCGGGAGGGCCTACAATGAGCAGTTCTTC.

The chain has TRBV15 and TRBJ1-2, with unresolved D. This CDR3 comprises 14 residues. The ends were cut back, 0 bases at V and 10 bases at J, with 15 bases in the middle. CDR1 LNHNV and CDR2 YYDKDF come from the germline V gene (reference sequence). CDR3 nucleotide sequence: TGTGCCACCAGCAGAGATCGTGGTTTGGGAGACTACACCTTC. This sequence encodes CATSRDRGLGDYTF.

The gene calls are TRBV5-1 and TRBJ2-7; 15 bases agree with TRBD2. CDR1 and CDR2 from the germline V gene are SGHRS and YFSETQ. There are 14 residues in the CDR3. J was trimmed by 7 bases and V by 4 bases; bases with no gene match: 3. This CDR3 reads CASSPGLAGGEQYF. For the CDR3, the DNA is TGCGCCAGCAGCCCGGGACTAGCGGGGGGTGAGCAGTACTTC.

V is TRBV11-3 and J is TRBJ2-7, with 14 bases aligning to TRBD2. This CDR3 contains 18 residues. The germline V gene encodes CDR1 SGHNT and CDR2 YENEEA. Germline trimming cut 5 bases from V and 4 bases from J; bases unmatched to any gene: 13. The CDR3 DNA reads TGTGCCAGCAGCCAACGACTAGCGGGAGGGCCGAAAAGGTACGAGCAGTACTTC. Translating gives CASSQRLAGGPKRYEQYF.

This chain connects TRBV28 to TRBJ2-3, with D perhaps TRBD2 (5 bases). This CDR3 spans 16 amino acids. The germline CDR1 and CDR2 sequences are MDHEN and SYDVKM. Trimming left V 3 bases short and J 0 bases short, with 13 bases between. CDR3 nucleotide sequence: TGTGCCAGCAGTTTGTCATGGGGAGTTAGCACAGATACGCAGTATTTT. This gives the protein CASSLSWGVSTDTQYF.

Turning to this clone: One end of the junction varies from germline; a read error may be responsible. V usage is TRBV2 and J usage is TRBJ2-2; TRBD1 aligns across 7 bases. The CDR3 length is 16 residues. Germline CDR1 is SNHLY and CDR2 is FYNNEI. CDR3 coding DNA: TGTGCCAGCAGTGAGCAAGACAGGGTGAACGCCGGGGAGCTGTTTTTT. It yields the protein CASSEQDRVNAGELFF. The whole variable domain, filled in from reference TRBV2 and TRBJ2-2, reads EPEVTQTPSHQVTQMGQEVILRCVPISNHLYFYWYRQILGQKVEFLVSFYNNEISEKSEIFDDQFSVERPDGSNFTLKIRSTKLEDSAMYFCASSEQDRVNAGELFFGEGSRLTVL.

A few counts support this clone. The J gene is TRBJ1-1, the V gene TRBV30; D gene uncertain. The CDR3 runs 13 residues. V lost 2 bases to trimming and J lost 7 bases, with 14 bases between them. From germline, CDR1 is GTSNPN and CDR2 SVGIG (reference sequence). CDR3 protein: CAWSHVRDSEAFF. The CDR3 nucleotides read TGTGCCTGGAGTCACGTGCGGGATAGTGAAGCTTTCTTT.

CDR3 amino acids: CASRPTGGTEAFF. The DNA of the CDR3 is TGTGCCAGCAGGCCCACAGGGGGCACTGAAGCTTTCTTT. V is TRBV6-6 and J is TRBJ1-1; 8 nucleotides match TRBD1. The CDR3 contains 13 residues. CDR1 is MNHNY, CDR2 SVGAGI, per germline (reference sequence). Germline trimming cut 6 bases from V and 4 bases from J; bases unmatched to any gene: 4.

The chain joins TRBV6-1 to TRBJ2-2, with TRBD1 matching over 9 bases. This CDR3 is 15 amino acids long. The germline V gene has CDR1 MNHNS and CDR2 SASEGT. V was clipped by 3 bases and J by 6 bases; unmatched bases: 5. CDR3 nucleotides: TGTGCCAGCAGTGAGGACAGGGGATGGCCCGGGGAGCTGTTTTTT. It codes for CASSEDRGWPGELFF.

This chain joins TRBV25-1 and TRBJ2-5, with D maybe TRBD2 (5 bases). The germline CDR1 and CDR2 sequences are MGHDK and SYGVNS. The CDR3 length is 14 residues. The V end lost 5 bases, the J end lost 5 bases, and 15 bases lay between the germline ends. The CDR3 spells CASSTTRSSETQYF. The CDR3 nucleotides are TGTGCCAGCAGTACCACTAGAAGTTCGGAGACCCAGTACTTC.

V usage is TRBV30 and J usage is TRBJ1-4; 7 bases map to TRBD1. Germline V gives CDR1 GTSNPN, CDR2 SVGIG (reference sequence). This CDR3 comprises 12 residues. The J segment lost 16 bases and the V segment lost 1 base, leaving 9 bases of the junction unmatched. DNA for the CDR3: TGTGCCTGGAGTGCCTCCACAGGGGTCGCGTTTTTT. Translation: CAWSASTGVAFF.

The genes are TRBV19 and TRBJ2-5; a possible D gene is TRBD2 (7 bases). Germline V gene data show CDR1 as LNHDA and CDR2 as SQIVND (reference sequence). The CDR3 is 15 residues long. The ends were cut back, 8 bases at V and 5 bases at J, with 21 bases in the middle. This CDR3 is CASATGWGGVETQYF. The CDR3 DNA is TGTGCCAGTGCTACAGGGTGGGGGGGTGTTGAGACCCAGTACTTC.

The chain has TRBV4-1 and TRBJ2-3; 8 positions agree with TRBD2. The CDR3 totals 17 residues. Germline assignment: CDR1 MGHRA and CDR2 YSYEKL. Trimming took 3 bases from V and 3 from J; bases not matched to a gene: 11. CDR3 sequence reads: CASSQGPSGGGTDTQYF. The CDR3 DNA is TGCGCCAGCAGCCAGGGGCCGAGCGGGGGAGGTACAGATACGCAGTATTTT.

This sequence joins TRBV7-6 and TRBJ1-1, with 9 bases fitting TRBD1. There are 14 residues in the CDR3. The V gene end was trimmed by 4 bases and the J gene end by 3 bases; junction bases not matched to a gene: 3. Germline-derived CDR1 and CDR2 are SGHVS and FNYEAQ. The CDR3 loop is CASSSRQGDTEAFF. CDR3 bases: TGTGCCAGCAGCTCCAGACAGGGGGACACTGAAGCTTTCTTT.